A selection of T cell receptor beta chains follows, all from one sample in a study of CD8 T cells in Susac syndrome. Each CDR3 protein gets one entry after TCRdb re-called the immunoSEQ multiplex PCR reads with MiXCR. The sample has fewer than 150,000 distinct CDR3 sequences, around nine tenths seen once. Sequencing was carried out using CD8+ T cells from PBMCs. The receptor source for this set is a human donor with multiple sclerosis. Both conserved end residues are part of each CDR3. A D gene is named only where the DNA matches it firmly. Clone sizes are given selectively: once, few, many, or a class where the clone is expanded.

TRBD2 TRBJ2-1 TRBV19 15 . CASHSTGGPFNEQFF TGTGCCAGTCATTCAACGGGAGGGCCTTTCAATGAGCAGTTCTTC
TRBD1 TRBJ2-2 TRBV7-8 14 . CASSLGQGSGELFF TGTGCCAGCAGCTTGGGACAGGGGTCCGGGGAGCTGTTTTTT
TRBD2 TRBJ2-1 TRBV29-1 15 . CSVEVGTSGIGEQFF TGCAGCGTTGAAGTCGGGACTAGCGGGATTGGTGAGCAGTTCTTC
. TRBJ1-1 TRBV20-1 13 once CSAATPGLPEAFF TGCAGTGCGGCGACTCCGGGATTACCTGAAGCTTTCTTT
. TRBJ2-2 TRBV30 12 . CAWRGLAGELFF TGTGCCTGGAGAGGTCTGGCCGGGGAGCTGTTTTTT
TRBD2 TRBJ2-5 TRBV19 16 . CASSPRTSGTAETQYF TGTGCCAGTAGTCCTCGGACTAGCGGGACAGCAGAGACCCAGTACTTC
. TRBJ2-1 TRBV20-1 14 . CSASSEERPNEQFF TGCAGTGCTTCGTCGGAGGAGAGGCCGAATGAGCAGTTCTTC
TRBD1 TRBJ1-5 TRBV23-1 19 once CASSQLGQTGGNSNQPQHF TGCGCCAGCAGTCAACTGGGTCAGACAGGGGGAAATAGCAATCAGCCCCAGCATTTT
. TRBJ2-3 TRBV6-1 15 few CASSLPGGSTDTQYF TGTGCCAGCAGCCTCCCCGGCGGGAGCACAGATACGCAGTATTTT
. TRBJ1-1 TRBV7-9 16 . CASSLGYGGPRTEAFF TGTGCCAGCAGCTTAGGGTACGGGGGGCCTCGCACTGAAGCTTTCTTT
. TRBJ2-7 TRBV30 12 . CASFRRGYEQYF TGTGCCTCCTTCCGCCGGGGCTACGAGCAGTACTTC
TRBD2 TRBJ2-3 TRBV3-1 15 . CASSEGTSVRDTQYF TGTGCCAGCTCAGAGGGGACTAGCGTGAGGGATACGCAGTATTTT
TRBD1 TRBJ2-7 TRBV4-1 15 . CASSQVGRGTYEQYF TGCGCCAGCAGCCAAGTGGGCAGGGGGACCTACGAGCAGTACTTC
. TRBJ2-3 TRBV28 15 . CASSRIKAGTDTQYF TGTGCCAGCAGTCGAATAAAAGCCGGCACAGATACGCAGTATTTT
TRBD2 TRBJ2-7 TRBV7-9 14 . CASSPGLAALRQYF TGTGCCAGCAGCCCAGGACTAGCGGCCCTACGGCAGTACTTC
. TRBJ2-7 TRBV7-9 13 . CASSLPGASEQYF TGTGCCAGCAGCTTACCGGGGGCAAGTGAGCAGTACTTC
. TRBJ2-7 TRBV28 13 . CASQLPEFYEQYF TGTGCCAGCCAACTTCCAGAGTTCTACGAGCAGTACTTC
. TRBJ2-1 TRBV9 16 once CASSAGTASSYNEQFF TGTGCCAGCAGCGCGGGGACCGCCAGCTCCTACAATGAGCAGTTCTTC
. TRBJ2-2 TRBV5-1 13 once CASADGGTGELFF TGCGCCAGCGCCGATGGGGGGACCGGGGAGCTGTTTTTT
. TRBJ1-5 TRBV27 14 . CASSNRGGNQPQHF TGTGCCAGCAGCAATAGGGGAGGGAATCAGCCCCAGCATTTT
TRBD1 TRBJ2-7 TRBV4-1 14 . CASSQLGQGYEQYF TGCGCCAGCAGCCAACTGGGACAGGGCTACGAGCAGTACTTC
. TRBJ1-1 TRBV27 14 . CASSLLGPYTEAFF TGTGCCAGCAGTTTGCTCGGACCGTACACTGAAGCTTTCTTT
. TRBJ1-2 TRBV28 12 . CASTPLRGAHTF TGTGCCAGCACTCCTCTCCGGGGGGCCCACACCTTC
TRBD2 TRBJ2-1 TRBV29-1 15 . CSVVSGRVAENEQFF TGCAGCGTTGTTAGCGGGCGGGTGGCTGAAAATGAGCAGTTCTTC
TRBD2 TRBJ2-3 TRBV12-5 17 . CASGSRLAGGPVDTQYF TGTGCTAGTGGTTCAAGACTAGCGGGAGGGCCGGTGGATACGCAGTATTTT
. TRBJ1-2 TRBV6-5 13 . CASTYGVLYGYTF TGTGCCAGCACCTACGGGGTCCTATATGGCTACACCTTC
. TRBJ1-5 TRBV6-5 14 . CASSYSEGNQPQHF TGTGCCAGCAGTTACTCGGAGGGGAATCAGCCCCAGCATTTT
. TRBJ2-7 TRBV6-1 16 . CASSEPLPSAAYEQYF TGTGCCAGCAGTGAACCCCTCCCTAGCGCAGCCTACGAGCAGTACTTC
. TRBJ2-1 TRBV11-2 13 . CASSLDLAVEQFF TGTGCCAGCAGCTTAGATCTAGCTGTTGAGCAGTTCTTC
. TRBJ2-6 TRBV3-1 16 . CASSQGSGSGANVLTF TGTGCCAGCAGCCAAGGCTCAGGCTCTGGGGCCAACGTCCTGACTTTC
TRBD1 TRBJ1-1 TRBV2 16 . CASSGPRDRASTEAFF TGTGCCAGCAGTGGCCCTAGGGACAGGGCTAGCACTGAAGCTTTCTTT
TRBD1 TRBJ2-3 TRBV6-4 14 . CASSGGQGADTQYF TGTGCCAGCAGTGGGGGACAGGGGGCAGATACGCAGTATTTT
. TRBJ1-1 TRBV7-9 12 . CASSLVRTEAFF TGTGCCAGCAGCTTAGTGAGGACTGAAGCTTTCTTT
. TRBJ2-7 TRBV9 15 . CASSPLVTGSYEQYF TGTGCCAGCAGCCCGCTAGTGACGGGCTCCTACGAGCAGTACTTC
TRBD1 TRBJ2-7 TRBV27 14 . CASSLSGRGYEQYF TGTGCCAGCAGTTTATCGGGCAGGGGGTACGAGCAGTACTTC
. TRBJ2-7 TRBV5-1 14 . CASSPDHRGNEQYF TGCGCCAGCAGCCCCGACCACCGTGGAAACGAGCAGTACTTC
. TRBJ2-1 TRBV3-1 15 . CASSQEWGAGNEQFF TGTGCCAGCAGCCAAGAATGGGGCGCGGGCAATGAGCAGTTCTTC